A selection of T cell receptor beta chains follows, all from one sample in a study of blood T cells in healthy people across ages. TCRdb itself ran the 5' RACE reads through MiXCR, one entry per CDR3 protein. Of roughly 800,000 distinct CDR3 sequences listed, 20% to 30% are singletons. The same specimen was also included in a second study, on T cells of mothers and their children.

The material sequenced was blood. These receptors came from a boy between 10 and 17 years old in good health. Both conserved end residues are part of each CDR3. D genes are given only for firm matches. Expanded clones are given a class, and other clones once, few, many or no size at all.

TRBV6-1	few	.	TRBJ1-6	CASSTTQGHNSPLHF	TGTGCCAGCAGCACAACTCAGGGACATAATTCACCCCTCCACTTT
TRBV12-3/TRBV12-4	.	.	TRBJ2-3	CASSLQVRSGSTDTQYF	TGTGCCAGCAGTCTCCAAGTCCGGAGCGGGAGCACAGATACGCAGTATTTT
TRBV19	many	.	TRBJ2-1	CASSLGNSYNEQFF	TGTGCCAGTAGTTTGGGCAACTCCTACAATGAGCAGTTCTTC
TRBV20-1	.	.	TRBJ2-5	CSARVEGPGETQYF	TGCAGTGCTAGAGTCGAGGGGCCCGGAGAGACCCAGTACTTC
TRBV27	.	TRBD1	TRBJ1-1	CACSPRQGEAFF	TGTGCCTGCAGTCCCCGACAGGGTGAAGCTTTCTTT
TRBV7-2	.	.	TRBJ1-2	CASSPDGRGRYGYTF	TGTGCCAGCAGCCCCGACGGGCGGGGGCGCTATGGCTACACCTTC
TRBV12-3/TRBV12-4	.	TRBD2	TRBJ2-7	CASRPRTSVSRPDYEQYF	TGTGCCAGCAGGCCAAGGACTAGCGTCAGTCGGCCGGACTACGAGCAGTACTTC
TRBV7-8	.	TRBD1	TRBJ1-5	CASSPDRAAGNQPQHF	TGTGCCAGCAGCCCCGACAGGGCCGCGGGCAATCAGCCCCAGCATTTT
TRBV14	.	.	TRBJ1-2	CASSQLIEGHGYTF	TGTGCCAGCAGCCAATTGATTGAGGGGCATGGCTACACCTTC
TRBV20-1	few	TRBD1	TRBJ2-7	CSGTGIAVSYEQYF	TGCAGTGGGACAGGGATAGCGGTATCCTACGAGCAGTACTTC
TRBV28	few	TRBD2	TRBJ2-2	CASSLERTSWVGELFF	TGTGCCAGCAGTTTAGAAAGGACTAGCTGGGTCGGGGAGCTGTTTTTT
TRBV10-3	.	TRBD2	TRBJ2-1	CAIGTIDEQFF	TGTGCCATTGGGACTATTGATGAGCAGTTCTTC
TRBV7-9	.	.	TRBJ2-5	CASSPRLGVRETQYF	TGTGCCAGCAGCCCCCGTCTGGGGGTACGAGAGACCCAGTACTTC
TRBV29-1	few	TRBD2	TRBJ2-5	CSVEGLAGTGGNQETQYF	TGCAGCGTTGAAGGACTAGCGGGTACAGGAGGCAACCAAGAGACCCAGTACTTC
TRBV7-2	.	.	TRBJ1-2	CASSLEAANYGYTF	TGTGCCAGCAGCTTAGAGGCAGCTAACTATGGCTACACCTTC
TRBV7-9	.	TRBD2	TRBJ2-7	CASNQREPYNEQYF	TGTGCCAGCAACCAGCGGGAGCCCTACAATGAGCAGTACTTC
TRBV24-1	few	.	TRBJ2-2	CATTGSNTGELFF	TGTGCCACCACAGGGTCGAACACCGGGGAGCTGTTTTTT
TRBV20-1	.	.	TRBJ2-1	CSAGGGRAGDEQFF	TGCAGTGCTGGGGGCGGGAGAGCGGGTGATGAGCAGTTCTTC
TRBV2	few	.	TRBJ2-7	CASSETAGSTYEQYF	TGTGCCAGCAGTGAGACCGCAGGGAGTACCTACGAGCAGTACTTC
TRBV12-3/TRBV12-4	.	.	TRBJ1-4	CASRPYSTTNEKLFF	TGTGCCAGCAGACCATACAGTACAACTAATGAAAAACTGTTTTTT
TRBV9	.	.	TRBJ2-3	CASGQTDTQYF	TGTGCCAGCGGACAGACAGATACGCAGTATTTT
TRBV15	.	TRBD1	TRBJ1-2	CATSREDPRDRGRGYTF	TGTGCCACCAGCAGAGAGGACCCTCGGGACAGGGGGCGAGGCTACACCTTC
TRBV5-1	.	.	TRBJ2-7	CASSLSQDPYEQYF	TGCGCCAGCAGCTTGAGTCAGGACCCCTACGAGCAGTACTTC
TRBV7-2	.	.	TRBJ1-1	CASSLEVFGTEAFF	TGTGCCAGCAGCTTAGAGGTATTTGGTACTGAAGCTTTCTTT
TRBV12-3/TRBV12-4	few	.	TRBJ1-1	CASSFGSHTEAFF	TGTGCCAGCAGTTTCGGGAGTCACACTGAAGCTTTCTTT
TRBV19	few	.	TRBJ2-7	CASSTYSSYEQYF	TGTGCCAGTAGTACATATTCCTCCTACGAGCAGTACTTC
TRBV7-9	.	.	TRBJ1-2	CASSPSSGASNYGYTF	TGTGCCAGCAGCCCAAGCAGCGGTGCTTCTAACTATGGCTACACCTTC
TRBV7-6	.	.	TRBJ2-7	CASSLENSGSYEQYF	TGTGCCAGCAGCTTAGAGAACTCCGGTTCCTACGAGCAGTACTTC
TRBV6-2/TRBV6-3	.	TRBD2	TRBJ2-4	CTSSYPGLAGGRIAKNIQYF	TGTACCAGCAGTTACCCCGGACTAGCGGGAGGCCGAATAGCCAAAAACATTCAGTACTTC
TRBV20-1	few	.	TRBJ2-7	CSAPLFNSYEQYF	TGCAGTGCTCCTTTATTTAACTCCTACGAGCAGTACTTC
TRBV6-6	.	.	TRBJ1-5	CASSYSGTINQPQHF	TGTGCCAGCAGTTACTCGGGGACTATCAATCAGCCCCAGCATTTT
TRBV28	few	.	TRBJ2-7	CASSSQGFNYEQYF	TGTGCCAGCAGTTCGCAGGGTTTTAACTACGAGCAGTACTTC
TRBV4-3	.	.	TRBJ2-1	CASSQDVAATSEQFF	TGCGCCAGCAGCCAAGATGTGGCAGCAACGAGTGAGCAGTTCTTC
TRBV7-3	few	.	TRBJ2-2	CASSQGPFRAGELFF	TGTGCCAGCAGCCAGGGGCCCTTCCGGGCCGGGGAGCTGTTTTTT
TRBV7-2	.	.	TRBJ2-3	CASSAPGVTQYF	TGTGCCAGCAGCGCTCCCGGTGTTACGCAGTATTTT
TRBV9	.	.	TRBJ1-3	CASSAEGSSGNTIYF	TGTGCCAGCAGCGCCGAGGGGTCCTCTGGAAACACCATATATTTT
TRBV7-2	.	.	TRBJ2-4	CASSPPPGQGLAKNIQYF	TGTGCCAGCAGCCCCCCCCCGGGGCAGGGACTAGCCAAAAACATTCAGTACTTC
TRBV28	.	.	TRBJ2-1	CASWGASVGRDSEQFF	TGTGCCAGCTGGGGGGCGAGCGTGGGCAGGGACAGTGAGCAGTTCTTC
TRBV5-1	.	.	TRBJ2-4	CASSGAPLAKNIQYF	TGCGCCAGCAGTGGGGCACCTCTAGCCAAAAACATTCAGTACTTC
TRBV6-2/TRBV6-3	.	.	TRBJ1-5	CASSYGGGAPQHF	TGTGCCAGCAGTTATGGAGGTGGGGCACCCCAGCATTTT
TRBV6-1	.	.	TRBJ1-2	CASSDYRGLSANYGYTF	TGTGCCAGCAGTGACTACCGCGGACTCTCCGCTAACTATGGCTACACCTTC
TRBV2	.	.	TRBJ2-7	CASSPTEYSNEQYF	TGTGCCAGCAGTCCCACAGAGTACTCGAACGAGCAGTACTTC
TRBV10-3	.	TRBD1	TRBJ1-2	CAISAHSGTDNYGYTF	TGTGCCATCAGCGCTCACTCCGGGACAGACAACTATGGCTACACCTTC
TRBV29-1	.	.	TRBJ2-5	CSVGDRRETQYF	TGCAGCGTTGGTGACAGGAGGGAGACCCAGTACTTC
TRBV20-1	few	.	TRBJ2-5	CSAEKLGQETQYF	TGCAGTGCTGAGAAACTGGGCCAAGAGACCCAGTACTTC
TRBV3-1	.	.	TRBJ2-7	CASSQHLTKEVYEQYF	TGTGCCAGCAGCCAGCATCTAACGAAGGAGGTCTACGAGCAGTACTTC
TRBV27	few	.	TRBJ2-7	CASSLGTHGNEQYF	TGTGCCAGCTCCTTAGGGACCCACGGAAACGAGCAGTACTTC
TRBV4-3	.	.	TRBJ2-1	CASSQDGAASFRQFF	TGCGCCAGCAGCCAAGACGGGGCAGCAAGTTTTCGGCAGTTCTTC
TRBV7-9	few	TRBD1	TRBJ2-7	CASSSARTGDYEQYF	TGTGCCAGCAGCTCCGCCCGAACAGGGGACTACGAGCAGTACTTC
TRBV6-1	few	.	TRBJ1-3	CARGLGPRHVSGNTICF	TGTGCCAGGGGGTTGGGGCCCAGACACGTCTCTGGAAACACCATATGTTTT
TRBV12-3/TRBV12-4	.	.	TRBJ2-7	CASSSPRTASYEQYF	TGTGCCAGCAGTTCGCCCAGGACAGCCTCCTACGAGCAGTACTTC
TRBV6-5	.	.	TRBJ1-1	CASSYSRGLNTEAFF	TGTGCCAGCAGTTACTCCAGGGGACTAAACACTGAAGCTTTCTTT
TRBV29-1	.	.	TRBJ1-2	CSVEELGGRFYGYTF	TGCAGCGTTGAAGAATTGGGGGGGCGCTTCTATGGCTACACCTTC
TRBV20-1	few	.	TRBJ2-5	CSASLGGVETQYF	TGCAGTGCTAGCTTGGGTGGGGTGGAGACCCAGTACTTC
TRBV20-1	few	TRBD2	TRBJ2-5	CSARNGRAGVTQYF	TGCAGTGCTAGAAACGGGAGGGCCGGAGTGACCCAGTACTTC